This TCR beta chain is from a study of shared clonotypes between healthy human individuals. Method: immunoSEQ multiplex PCR; TCRdb's copy keeps in-frame clones and lacks some. Among about 490,000 clones listed, over 65% were seen once. The CDR3 runs to 13 residues. V was pared by 6 bases and J by 4 bases, with 5 bases of the junction left unmatched. Germline values: CDR1 SGHVS, CDR2 FQNEAQ. Note on this clone: Since a far larger clone is one base different, this is likely a read error.

The donor population consisted of healthy HIV-negative adults with no recent acute infections or vaccinations. J is TRBJ2-7 and V is TRBV7-8; 8 bases agree with TRBD2. Input material: PBMCs. This TCR was recovered from a middle-aged woman in good health. Some clones in this sample may be carry-over from other donors' samples. The CDR3, as DNA: TGTGCCAGCAGGCTACTAGCGGAATACGAGCAGTACTTC. Protein product: CASRLLAEYEQYF. Looking up the rest from reference TRBV7-8 and TRBJ2-7 gives the full variable domain: GAGVSQSPRYKVAKRGQDVALRCDPISGHVSLFWYQQALGQGPEFLTYFQNEAQLDKSGLPSDRFFAERPEGSVSTLKIQRTQQEDSAVYLCASRLLAEYEQYFGPGTRLTVT.